This T cell receptor (beta chain) appears in the sequencing data of a study of post-analysis software for immune sequencing data. Study-wide background: Secondary progressive, relapsing-remitting and progressive-relapsing multiple sclerosis were among the included disease courses.

Germline V CDR1 and CDR2: SNHLY, FYNNEI. The CDR3 has 14 residues. Trimming shortened V by 2 bases and J by 0 bases, and 7 bases separated the two germline ends. Overall study results and limits: People with multiple sclerosis had a significantly lower normalized Chao1 diversity than controls did. When patients were compared with controls, a handful of TRBV segments were more frequent, TRBV5-6, TRBV5-1 and TRBV20-1 among them.

The TCR beta cDNA libraries carried unique molecular identifiers. It was from about 0.98 to 11 million T cells that some 500,000 cDNA molecules came. MiXCR, applied by TCRdb to the PCR reads, yields one record per CDR3 protein. The sample has hundreds of thousands of distinct CDR3 sequences; about 50% are singletons. This clonotype was counted only a few times. Its specificity is unknown. Sample: blood. The source of this sequence is a girl between 10 and 17 years old with multiple sclerosis. The chain uses TRBV2 and TRBJ2-5; D is ambiguous. This chain's CDR3 is CASSEWRNQETQYF. The CDR3 coding sequence is TGTGCCAGCAGTGAATGGCGGAACCAAGAGACCCAGTACTTC.